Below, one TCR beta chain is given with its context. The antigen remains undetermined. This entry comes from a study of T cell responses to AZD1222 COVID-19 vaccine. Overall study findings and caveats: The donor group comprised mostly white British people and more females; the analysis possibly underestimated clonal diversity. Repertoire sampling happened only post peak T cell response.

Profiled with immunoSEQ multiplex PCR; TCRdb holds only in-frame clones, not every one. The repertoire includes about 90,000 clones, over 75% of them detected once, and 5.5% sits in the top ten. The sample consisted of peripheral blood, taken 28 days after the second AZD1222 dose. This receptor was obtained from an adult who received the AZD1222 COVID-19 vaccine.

The CDR3 spells CASSPLDSSNQPQHF. DNA for the CDR3: TGTGCCAGCTCACCTTTGGACAGCAGCAATCAGCCCCAGCATTTT. This chain connects TRBV18 to TRBJ1-5; the D gene is possibly TRBD1 (6 bases). This CDR3 has 15 residues. Trimming pared 3 bases from V and 1 base from J, leaving 10 bases between. Germline values: CDR1 KGHSH, CDR2 LQKENI.